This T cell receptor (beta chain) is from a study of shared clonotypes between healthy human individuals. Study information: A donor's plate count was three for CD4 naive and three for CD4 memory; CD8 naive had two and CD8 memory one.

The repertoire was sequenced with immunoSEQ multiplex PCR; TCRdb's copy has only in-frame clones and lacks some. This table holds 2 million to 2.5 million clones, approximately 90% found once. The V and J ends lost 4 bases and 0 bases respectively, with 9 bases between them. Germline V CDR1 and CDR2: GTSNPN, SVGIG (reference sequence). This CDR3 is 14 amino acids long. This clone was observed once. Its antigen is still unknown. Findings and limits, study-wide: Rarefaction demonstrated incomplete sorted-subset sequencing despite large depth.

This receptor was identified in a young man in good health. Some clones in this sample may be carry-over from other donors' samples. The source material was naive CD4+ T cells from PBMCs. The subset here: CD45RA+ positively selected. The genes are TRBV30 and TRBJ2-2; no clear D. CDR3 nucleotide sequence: TGTGCCTGGAATCGCGTTTCGAACACCGGGGAGCTGTTTTTT. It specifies CAWNRVSNTGELFF.